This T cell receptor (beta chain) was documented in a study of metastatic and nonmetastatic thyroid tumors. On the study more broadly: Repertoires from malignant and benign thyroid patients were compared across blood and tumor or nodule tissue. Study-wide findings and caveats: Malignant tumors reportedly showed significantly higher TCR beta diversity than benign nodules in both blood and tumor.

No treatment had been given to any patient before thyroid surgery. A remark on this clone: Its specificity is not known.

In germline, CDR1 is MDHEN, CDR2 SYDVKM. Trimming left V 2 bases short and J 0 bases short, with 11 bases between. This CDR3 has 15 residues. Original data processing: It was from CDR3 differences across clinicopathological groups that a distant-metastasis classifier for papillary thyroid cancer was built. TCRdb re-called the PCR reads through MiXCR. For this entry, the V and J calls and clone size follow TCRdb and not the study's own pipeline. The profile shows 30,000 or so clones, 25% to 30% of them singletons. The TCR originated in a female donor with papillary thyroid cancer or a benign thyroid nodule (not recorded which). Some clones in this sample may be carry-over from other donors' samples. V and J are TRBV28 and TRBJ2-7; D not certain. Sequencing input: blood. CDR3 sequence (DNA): TGTGCCAGCAGTTTAGCTGACAAAGGCTCCTACGAGCAGTACTTC. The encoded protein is CASSLADKGSYEQYF.